The clone carrying this T cell receptor (beta chain) was found a few times. The ends lost 5 bases at V and 5 bases at J; junction bases unmatched: 13. This CDR3 has 17 residues. Per the germline V gene, CDR1 is SGHTA and CDR2 is FQGNSA. This specimen belongs to a study of blood T cell repertoires in COVID-19. Profiling relied on immunoSEQ multiplex PCR, and the TCRdb table lists in-frame clones only, not all of them. The sample lists 250,000 to 350,000 clones, roughly 89% occurring once. This sequence joins TRBV7-2 and TRBJ2-5, with 11 bases identical to TRBD2. The sequencing sample was made of PBMCs or T cells enriched from blood (not recorded which). This clonotype was sampled from a woman between 18 and 29 years old with acute COVID-19. CDR3 region: CASSAGSGRALGETQYF. For the CDR3, the DNA is TGTGCCAGCAGCGCAGGTAGCGGGAGGGCCTTAGGGGAGACCCAGTACTTC.